The 13 T cell receptor beta chains given below trace back to one sample, sequenced in a study of CD8+ T cells in alopecia areata. Researchers sorted pooled cutaneous lymph node cells on the basis of CD4, CD8alpha, NKG2D, NKG2ACE and other markers. cDNA prepared by RNA extraction and subsequent reverse transcription served as the template for sequencing. This table comes from immunoSEQ multiplex PCR, and its TCRdb copy is limited to in-frame clones, with some not included. Altogether about 300,000 clones were found in the sample, and no singletons occur. Sequenced: CD4+ T cells sorted from a lymph node. The receptors derive from a C3H/HeJ mouse with alopecia areata. MHC haplotype of the strain: H2-k.

This clone was counted a few times. Genes and germline are mouse. The read gets to within 4 residues of the CDR3 end, and the germline J gene fills in the rest. The V and J genes are TRBV31 and TRBJ2-2; a possible D gene is TRBD1 (5 bases). Germline loops: CDR1 GKSSPN, CDR2 SITVG. The length of the CDR3 is 15 residues. The V gene lost 1 base and the J gene lost 0 bases, with 9 bases spanning the gap. Partial CDR3 DNA: TGTGCCTGGAGTCGAGCCAGGGCAAACACCGGG. This codes for CAWSRARANTG. The entire CDR3 sequence reads CAWSRARANTGQLYF. The variable domain in full, with the rest retrieved from reference TRBV31 and TRBJ2-2, is AQTIHQWPVAEIKAVGSPLSLGCTIKGKSSPNLYWYWQATGGTLQQLFYSITVGQVESVVQLNLSASRPKDDQFILSTEKLLLSHSGFYLCAWSRARANTGQLYFGEGSKLTVL.

On this clone itself: The genes and germline here are from mouse. The read is 4 residues too short to cover the CDR3 end, so that end is filled in from the germline J gene. V is TRBV31 and J is TRBJ2-1; 7 nucleotides line up with TRBD2. The V segment lost 0 bases and the J segment 5 bases; nucleotides outside the gene matches: 4. CDR3 length: 14 residues. CDR1 and CDR2 (germline): GKSSPN, SITVG. CDR3 DNA (partial): TGTGCCTGGAGTCTGGGGGGGATCGATGCT. Translation: CAWSLGGIDA. Given in full, the CDR3 is CAWSLGGIDAEQFF.

As regards this clone: The genes are named according to mouse. The read falls 4 residues short of the CDR3 end, and the missing part is taken from the germline J gene. The gene calls are TRBV14 and TRBJ2-5; D is uncertain. Germline values: CDR1 SGHDT, CDR2 FRDEAV. The V end lost 8 bases, the J end lost 0 bases, and 7 bases lay between the germline ends. The CDR3 extends over 12 amino acids. The CDR3 DNA, read in part, is TGTGCCAGTCAGAATAACCAAGAC. Residues: CASQNNQD. The whole CDR3 protein reads CASQNNQDTQYF.

This clone was observed a handful of times. The genes and germline here are from mouse. The DNA ends 4 residues before the CDR3 does, and the rest of the CDR3 is filled in from the germline J gene. This chain joins TRBV13-1 and TRBJ2-1, with TRBD2 matching over 10 bases. CDR3 size: 15 residues. CDR1 NSHNY and CDR2 SYGAGN come from the germline V gene. CDR3 DNA (partial): TGTGCCAGCAGTGATGCTCCTGGGGGGGCGGCT. Protein: CASSDAPGGAA. The entire CDR3 protein reads CASSDAPGGAAEQFF.

With regard to this clone: Mouse names are used for the genes. The CDR3 end is not reached by the read, which stops 4 residues before it; the germline J gene fills it in. This sample includes further DNA sequences coding for the same CDR3. This chain uses TRBV13-3 with TRBJ1-1; weak D call: TRBD1 (5 bases). This CDR3 contains 13 residues. V was shortened by 0 bases and J by 3 bases, with 6 bases between the two germline ends. Germline V gene data show CDR1 as NNHDY and CDR2 as SYVADS. Here the CDR3 reads CASSDVRDTEVFF. CDR3 DNA, as far as it was read: TGTGCCAGCAGTGATGTCAGGGACACA.

The table lists this clone with many counts. Mouse gene names and germline throughout. The read finishes 4 residues shy of the CDR3 end, and the germline J gene is used to complete it. Other nucleotide sequences from this sample produce the same CDR3. The chain has TRBV29 and TRBJ2-2; 7 nucleotides line up with TRBD2. This CDR3 region has 13 residues. Trimming removed 5 bases from V and 4 bases from J; junction bases left unmatched: 1. Germline values: CDR1 MSHET, CDR2 SYDVDS. The CDR3 spells CASSPGGTGQLYF. CDR3 DNA, as far as it was read: TGTGCTAGCAGTCCTGGGGGCACCGGG.

In this sample, this clone turned up a few times. Mouse gene names and germline throughout. The sequenced fragment ends 4 residues before the CDR3 boundary, so the rest is inferred from the germline J gene. V usage is TRBV13-3 and J usage is TRBJ2-5; D gene unclear. Trimming pared 5 bases from V and 3 bases from J, leaving 7 bases between. Germline values: CDR1 NNHDY, CDR2 SYVADS. The CDR3 has 12 amino acids. The CDR3 spells CASRTKQDTQYF. Partial CDR3 DNA: TGTGCCAGCAGGACAAAACAAGAC.

This clone was observed a few times. The listed genes are named as in mouse. From the germline J gene comes the end of the CDR3, since the read stops 4 residues before it. V gene TRBV1 combines with J gene TRBJ2-7; 8 nucleotides line up with TRBD1. This CDR3 has 14 amino acids. The germline V gene has CDR1 NSQYPW and CDR2 LRSPGD (reference sequence). CDR3 sequence: CTCSGQGALYEQYF. Partial CDR3 DNA: TGCACCTGCAGTGGTCAGGGGGCCCTATAT.

About this clone: This may come from a read error, since a much larger clone is one base off. Genes here carry mouse names. The read terminates 4 residues before the CDR3 end, so the remaining end is supplied by the germline J gene. This sample also contains other DNA sequences that code for the same CDR3. The V gene is TRBV13-3, the J gene TRBJ1-2, with 7 bases identical to TRBD1. Germline CDR1 and CDR2: NNHDY and SYVADS. This CDR3 spans 13 amino acids. Trimming removed 4 bases from V and 2 bases from J; junction bases left unmatched: 2. CDR3 DNA (partial): TGTGCCAGCAGTCTGACAGGGAACTCC. Protein product: CASSLTGNS. The entire CDR3 protein is CASSLTGNSDYTF.

A word on this clone: Any gene name here is a mouse gene name. The CDR3 end falls 4 residues outside the read, so it is completed with the germline J gene. The chain combines TRBV19 with TRBJ1-1; TRBD1 aligns across 7 bases. The CDR3 consists of 13 residues. Per germline, CDR1 FNHDT and CDR2 SITEND (reference sequence). The CDR3 sequence: CASSMRGQREVFF. Incomplete CDR3 DNA: TGTGCCAGCAGTATGAGGGGGCAGAGA. The full variable domain, with the rest looked up from reference TRBV19 and TRBJ1-1, is GGIITQTPKFLIGQEGQKLTLKCQQNFNHDTMYWYRQDSGKGLRLIYYSITENDLQKGDLSEGYDASREKKSSFSLTVTSAQKNEMAVFLCASSMRGQREVFFGKGTRLTVV.

Details on this clone: Genes and germline come from the mouse. Sequencing ends 4 residues short of the CDR3 end; the germline J gene provides the rest. The rearrangement links TRBV31 to TRBJ1-1, with 9 bases identical to TRBD1. The CDR3 length is 15 residues. The V and J ends lost 0 bases and 4 bases, in that order; junction bases with no gene match: 6. CDR1 is GKSSPN, CDR2 SITVG, per germline. CDR3: CAWSLLDRGGTEVFF. The sequenced CDR3 bases are TGTGCCTGGAGTCTTCTGGACAGGGGTGGCACA.

Comments on this clone: The genes and germline here are from mouse. The missing CDR3 end, 4 residues past where the read stops, is filled in from the germline J gene. The J gene is TRBJ2-4, the V gene TRBV13-3; D not resolved. There are 12 residues in the CDR3. V was cut by 5 bases and J by 3 bases, with 7 bases left in between. The germline V gene has CDR1 NNHDY and CDR2 SYVADS. CDR3 region: CASSPQQNTLYF. CDR3 DNA, as far as it was read: TGTGCCAGCAGCCCCCAGCAAAAC.

This clone turned up a few times. The gene names given are mouse names. The CDR3 end falls 4 residues outside the read, so it is completed with the germline J gene. The chain has TRBV13-3 and TRBJ2-3; 7 bases line up with TRBD1. CDR3 length: 15 residues. Per the germline V gene, CDR1 is NNHDY and CDR2 is SYVADS. The junction had 6 bases not matched to a gene; V was cut back by 5 bases and J by 0 bases. CDR3 in amino acids: CASSPQGPSAETLYF. Incomplete CDR3 DNA: TGTGCCAGCAGCCCACAGGGGCCTAGTGCAGAA.